These 10 T cell receptor beta chains originate from one sample sequenced in a study of STAT3 mutations in large granular lymphocyte leukemia (dated by TCRdb to about 2019). Library construction relied on the immunoSEQ multiplex PCR assay. The immuneACCESS repertoire file appears here via TCRdb, limited to in-frame rearrangements. These files lack a portion of the clones; in checked studies, under half of the deficit traces to unresolved V genes, and the cause of the others is not known. Recorded for this sample are approximately 27,000 clones; about 74% of them occurred a single time. The leading ten clones occupy about 30% of the sample. No antigens are known for them. Study-level results and caveats: Every T-LGLL patient showed at least one immunodominant TCRbeta clonotype, and about half showed multiple immunodominant subclonotypes.

Sequenced: peripheral blood mononuclear cells. The receptors were gathered from a woman aged 45 to 65 with T-cell large granular lymphocyte leukemia. Some clones in this sample may be carry-over from other donors' samples. The age is the age at diagnosis.

This chain joins TRBV4-1 and TRBJ2-1, with D possibly matching TRBD1 (5 bases). CDR1 and CDR2 from the germline V gene are MGHRA and YSYEKL. The ends were cut back, 0 bases at V and 8 bases at J, with 14 bases in the middle. CDR3 length: 15 amino acids. The CDR3 nucleotides are TGCGCCAGCAGCCAAGAGGGGCTAGGGGTCGATGAGCAGTTCTTC. This sequence encodes CASSQEGLGVDEQFF.

The gene calls are TRBV7-9 and TRBJ1-1, with a possible D match to TRBD1 (5 bases). The V gene lost 2 bases and the J gene lost 1 base, with 14 bases spanning the gap. CDR3 size: 16 residues. Germline lookup yields CDR1 SEHNR and CDR2 FQNEAQ (reference sequence). Written as DNA, the CDR3 is TGTGCCAGCAGCTTAATTTCCGGGACGGGGAACACTGAAGCTTTCTTT. Protein: CASSLISGTGNTEAFF.

The chain employs TRBV6-4 and TRBJ2-1; 16 bases map to TRBD2. CDR1 and CDR2 (germline): MRHNA, SNTAGT. The CDR3 covers 16 residues. After removal of 10 bases from V and 2 bases from J, the junction contained 5 bases not matched to a gene. For the CDR3, the DNA is TGTGCCAACACCGGGACTAGCGGGAGGGCCTACAATGAGCAGTTCTTC. Protein sequence: CANTGTSGRAYNEQFF.

This clone was recorded once. The chain recombines TRBV5-1 with TRBJ2-7; 9 bases are shared with TRBD1. V was clipped by 4 bases and J by 2 bases; unmatched bases: 13. Germline V gene sequence: CDR1 SGHRS, CDR2 YFSETQ. The CDR3 covers 17 residues. In nucleotides, the CDR3 is TGCGCCAGCAGCGGGGGGACAGGGTGGGGTATCCCCTACGAGCAGTACTTC. Its protein is CASSGGTGWGIPYEQYF.

The chain is built from TRBV20-1 and TRBJ1-1; unclear D gene. There are 11 residues in the CDR3. Trimming took off 3 bases at V and 0 bases at J, with 2 bases between the two ends. Germline lookup yields CDR1 DFQATT and CDR2 SNEGSKA (reference sequence). CDR3 loop: CSARMNTEAFF. As DNA, the CDR3 is TGCAGTGCTAGGATGAACACTGAAGCTTTCTTT.

This chain connects TRBV30 to TRBJ1-5; D gene unclear. Germline CDR1 is GTSNPN and CDR2 is SVGIG (reference sequence). CDR3 length: 13 residues. The germline V and J ends were trimmed by 4 bases and 4 bases, with 11 bases remaining between them. CDR3 sequence reads: CAWNSGVNQPQHF. CDR3 DNA sequence: TGTGCCTGGAACTCAGGAGTAAATCAGCCCCAGCATTTT.

The rearrangement joins TRBV18 to TRBJ2-1; D may be TRBD2 (5 bases). Germline CDR1 and CDR2: KGHSH and LQKENI. Trimming stripped 3 bases from V and 5 bases from J, with 8 bases between. The CDR3 runs to 13 residues. CDR3 amino acids: CASSPSVDNEQFF. The CDR3, as DNA: TGTGCCAGCTCACCTAGCGTGGACAATGAGCAGTTCTTC. Together with reference TRBV18 and TRBJ2-1, the CDR3 gives the full variable domain: NAGVMQNPRHLVRRRGQEARLRCSPMKGHSHVYWYRQLPEEGLKFMVYLQKENIIDESGMPKERFSAEFPKEGPSILRIQQVVRGDSAAYFCASSPSVDNEQFFGPGTRLTVL.

This rearrangement joins TRBV6-6 to TRBJ1-5, with D tentatively TRBD1 (5 bases). With 7 bases removed from V and 3 bases from J, the gap between germline ends came to 16 bases. Germline assignment: CDR1 MNHNY and CDR2 SVGAGI (reference sequence). The CDR3 consists of 15 residues. DNA of the CDR3: TGTGCCAGCACCAGAACCTCGACAGACAATCAGCCCCAGCATTTT. Residues: CASTRTSTDNQPQHF.

This chain connects TRBV7-9 to TRBJ2-2; D ambiguous. V shed 5 bases and J shed 5 bases, with 6 bases lying between them. CDR1 is SEHNR and CDR2 is FQNEAQ in the germline V gene (reference sequence). This CDR3 has 12 amino acids. The CDR3 nucleotides read TGTGCCAGCAGCCAAGGGACCGGGGAGCTGTTTTTT. It specifies CASSQGTGELFF.

The V and J genes are TRBV4-2 and TRBJ1-5; perhaps TRBD1 as D (6 bases). The CDR3 has 11 residues. CDR1 is LGHNA, CDR2 YNFKEQ, per germline. The V end lost 3 bases, the J end lost 11 bases, and 8 bases lay between the germline ends. The CDR3 DNA follows: TGTGCCAGCAGCCAGGGGACATCCCAGCATTTT. Translated, it gives CASSQGTSQHF.